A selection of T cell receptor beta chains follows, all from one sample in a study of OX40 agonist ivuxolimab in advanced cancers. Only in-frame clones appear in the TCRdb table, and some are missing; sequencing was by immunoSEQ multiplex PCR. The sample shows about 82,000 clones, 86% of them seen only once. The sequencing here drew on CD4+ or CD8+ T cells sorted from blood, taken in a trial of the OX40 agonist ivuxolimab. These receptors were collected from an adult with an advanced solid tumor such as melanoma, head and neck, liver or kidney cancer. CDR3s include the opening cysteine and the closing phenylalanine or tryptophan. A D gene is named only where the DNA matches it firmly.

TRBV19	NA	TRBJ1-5	CASSIGANSNQPQHF	TGTGCCAGTAGTATAGGGGCGAATAGCAATCAGCCCCAGCATTTT
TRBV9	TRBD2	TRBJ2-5	CASSVGAGGPFQETQYF	TGTGCCAGCAGCGTAGGAGCGGGAGGGCCTTTCCAAGAGACCCAGTACTTC
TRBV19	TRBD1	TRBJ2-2	CASRGQDSLLNTGELFF	TGTGCCAGTAGGGGACAGGACAGTCTGTTGAACACCGGGGAGCTGTTTTTT
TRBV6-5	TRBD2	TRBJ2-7	CASSYFSGGVGEQYF	TGTGCCAGCAGTTACTTTAGCGGGGGGGTTGGAGAGCAGTACTTC
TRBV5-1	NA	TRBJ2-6	CASSLGVGRSGANVLTF	TGCGCCAGCAGCTTGGGTGTAGGCCGCTCTGGGGCCAACGTCCTGACTTTC
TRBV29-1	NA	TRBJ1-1	CSVKGAGTLRTEAFF	TGCAGCGTTAAAGGGGCAGGGACATTGAGGACTGAAGCTTTCTTT
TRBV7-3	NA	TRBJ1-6	CASSPTGARSPLHF	TGTGCCAGCAGCCCCACTGGAGCTCGGTCACCCCTCCACTTT
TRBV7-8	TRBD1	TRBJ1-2	CASSLRVRLDRATNYGYTF	TGTGCCAGCAGCTTAAGGGTGAGACTGGACAGGGCTACTAACTATGGCTACACCTTC
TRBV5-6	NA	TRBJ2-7	CASSDTGTARYEQYF	TGTGCCAGCAGCGACACCGGGACCGCCCGGTACGAGCAGTACTTC
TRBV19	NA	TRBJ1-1	CASSTEQGGTEAFF	TGTGCCAGTAGTACGGAACAAGGGGGCACTGAAGCTTTCTTT
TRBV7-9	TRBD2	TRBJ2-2	CASSQAGTKGELFF	TGTGCCAGCAGCCAAGCCGGGACTAAAGGGGAGCTGTTTTTT
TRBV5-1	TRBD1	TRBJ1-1	CASSRPLQGDTEAFF	TGCGCCAGCAGCCGGCCCCTACAGGGGGACACTGAAGCTTTCTTT
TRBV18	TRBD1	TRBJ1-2	CASSAPGQGDYGYTF	TGTGCCAGCTCGGCACCGGGACAGGGGGACTATGGCTACACCTTC
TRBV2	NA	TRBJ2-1	CASLKGVAISYNEQFF	TGTGCCAGCCTAAAGGGTGTGGCGATCTCCTACAATGAGCAGTTCTTC